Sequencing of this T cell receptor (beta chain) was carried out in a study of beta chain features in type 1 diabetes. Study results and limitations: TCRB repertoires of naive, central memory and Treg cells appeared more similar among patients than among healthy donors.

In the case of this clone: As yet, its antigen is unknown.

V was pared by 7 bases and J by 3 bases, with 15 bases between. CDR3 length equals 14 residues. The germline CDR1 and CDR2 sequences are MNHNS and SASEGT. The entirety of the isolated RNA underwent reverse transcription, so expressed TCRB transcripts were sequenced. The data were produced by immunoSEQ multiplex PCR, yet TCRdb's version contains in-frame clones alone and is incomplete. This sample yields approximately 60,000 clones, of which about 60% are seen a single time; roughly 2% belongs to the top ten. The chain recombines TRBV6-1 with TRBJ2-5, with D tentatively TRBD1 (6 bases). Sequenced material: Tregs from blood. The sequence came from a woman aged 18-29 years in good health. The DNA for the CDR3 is TGTGCCAGCACCTGGACAGAGACTAAAGAGACCCAGTACTTC. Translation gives CASTWTETKETQYF.